Listed here are 21 T cell receptor beta chains from one sample, sequenced in a study of blood T cells in healthy people across ages. Through a sample-barcoded 5' primer and a J-beta primer mix, a second PCR was run for about 7 to 12 cycles. TCRdb called the 5' RACE reads again in MiXCR, with one record for every CDR3 protein. Among roughly 1.5 million distinct CDR3 sequences listed, less than 45% were seen once. The sequencing input was blood. The receptor set was obtained from a woman younger than 35 in good health.

This clonotype was picked up a small number of times. The V call is TRBV7-8, the J call TRBJ2-5, with D tentatively TRBD2 (6 bases). The CDR3 is 13 residues long. Trimming cost V 8 bases and J 1 base, with 11 bases left between them. Per germline, CDR1 SGHVS and CDR2 FQNEAQ. CDR3 loop: CASHRRGQETQYF. The CDR3 DNA is TGTGCCAGCCATCGGAGGGGCCAAGAGACCCAGTACTTC.

This clonotype was recorded at least ten times. The chain combines TRBV6-6 with TRBJ2-7; D is ambiguous. V lost 0 bases to trimming and J lost 3 bases, with 6 bases between them. This CDR3 has 13 residues. Germline-derived CDR1 and CDR2 are MNHNY and SVGAGI (reference sequence). Here the CDR3 reads CASSYSISYEQYF. The CDR3 DNA reads TGTGCCAGCAGTTACTCGATCAGCTACGAGCAGTACTTC.

Of note for this clonotype: It is unclear where the CDR3 begins or ends on the DNA, so no DNA is shown, and the CDR3 is as TCRdb lists it. The rearrangement links TRBV20-1 to TRBJ2-1. The germline V gene encodes CDR1 DFQATT and CDR2 SNEGSKA (reference sequence). The CDR3 length equals 11 residues, ends included. This chain's CDR3 is CSVADGASKFF.

The table lists this clonotype with a few counts. The rearrangement uses TRBV27 and TRBJ2-7, with 8 nucleotides matching TRBD1. The CDR3 covers 15 residues. V lost 2 bases, J lost 3 bases, and 6 bases stayed unmatched. The germline V gene encodes CDR1 MNHEY and CDR2 SMNVEV (reference sequence). CDR3 in amino acids: CASSLGQGAYYEQYF. CDR3 coding DNA: TGTGCCAGCAGTTTAGGGCAGGGGGCATACTACGAGCAGTACTTC.

This clonotype has only a few counts. The chain has TRBV5-1 and TRBJ1-1; a possible D gene is TRBD1 (6 bases). The CDR3 extends over 15 amino acids. Germline CDR1 and CDR2: SGHRS and YFSETQ. The V and J ends lost 3 bases and 4 bases respectively, with 16 bases between them. Here the CDR3 DNA reads TGCGCCAGCAGCTCGGGGGGGGCTCGGGGCACTGAAGCTTTCTTT. Encoded protein: CASSSGGARGTEAFF.

The chain has TRBV10-3 and TRBJ2-7, with 10 positions matching TRBD1. After removal of 6 bases from V and 4 bases from J, the junction contained 6 bases not matched to a gene. The CDR3 length is 14 residues. Germline loops: CDR1 ENHRY, CDR2 SYGVKD. CDR3 sequence: CAISSPGQGYEQYF. The CDR3 nucleotides are TGTGCCATCAGCTCCCCGGGACAGGGGTACGAGCAGTACTTC.

This clonotype came up a few times. The CDR3 DNA sequence: TGCAGTGCTAGTTCGGGACTAGCGGGAGTAGGTGAGCAGTTCTTC. This gives the protein CSASSGLAGVGEQFF. The rearrangement uses TRBV20-1 and TRBJ2-1; TRBD2 matches at 14 bases. The germline CDR1 and CDR2 sequences are DFQATT and SNEGSKA (reference sequence). This CDR3 contains 15 residues. Trimming at V came to 3 bases and at J to 9 bases, leaving 7 bases not matched to a gene.

V and J are TRBV11-2 and TRBJ2-3; D is perhaps TRBD1 or TRBD2 (5 bases each). The germline gives CDR1 SGHAT, CDR2 FQNNGV. CDR3 size: 14 residues. V gave up 2 bases and J gave up 8 bases, with 14 bases separating them. This CDR3 reads CASSLRGTHSTQYF. CDR3 DNA: TGTGCCAGCAGCTTACGTGGGACCCACAGTACGCAGTATTTT.

This chain uses TRBV9 with TRBJ2-3, with 9 bases identical to TRBD2. Germline V lookup: CDR1 SGDLS, CDR2 YYNGEE. The ends lost 0 bases at V and 2 bases at J; junction bases unmatched: 1. This CDR3 is built from 15 residues. CDR3 in amino acids: CASSVGTSATDTQYF. DNA of the CDR3: TGTGCCAGCAGCGTAGGGACTAGCGCCACAGATACGCAGTATTTT.

The V gene is TRBV2, the J gene TRBJ2-1; D is perhaps TRBD2 (6 bases). The germline V gene encodes CDR1 SNHLY and CDR2 FYNNEI. V was cut by 5 bases and J by 1 base, with 15 bases left in between. The CDR3 is 16 amino acids. The CDR3 is CASSPAGPDSYNEQFF. CDR3 DNA: TGTGCCAGCAGTCCCGCGGGACCGGATTCCTACAATGAGCAGTTCTTC.

This clonotype was seen once. This chain joins TRBV4-2 and TRBJ2-7, with D perhaps matching TRBD1 or TRBD2 (5 bases each). This CDR3 comprises 15 residues. The V gene lost 3 bases and the J gene lost 2 bases, with 14 bases spanning the gap. In germline, CDR1 is LGHNA, CDR2 YNFKEQ. The CDR3 reads CASSQRDADAYEQYF. The CDR3 DNA follows: TGTGCCAGCAGCCAGAGGGACGCCGACGCCTACGAGCAGTACTTC.

The rearrangement uses TRBV11-2 and TRBJ1-2; D is undetermined. V shed 4 bases and J shed 8 bases, with 23 bases lying between them. The CDR3 is 16 residues long. Germline lookup yields CDR1 SGHAT and CDR2 FQNNGV. The CDR3 loop reads CASSSQPGLPFGGYTF. CDR3 DNA: TGTGCCAGCAGCTCACAACCCGGGCTGCCCTTTGGGGGCTACACCTTC.

The genes are TRBV30 and TRBJ1-4; tentative D call: TRBD1 (5 bases). This CDR3 region has 14 residues. CDR1 and CDR2 from the germline V gene are GTSNPN and SVGIG (reference sequence). V was trimmed by 3 bases and J by 5 bases, leaving 13 bases between them. CDR3 sequence (DNA): TGTGCCTGGAGGGGGGAGGATACCAATGAAAAACTGTTTTTT. This gives the protein CAWRGEDTNEKLFF.

This clonotype was counted a few times. This sequence joins TRBV5-1 and TRBJ2-4; no reliable D call. The DNA matches TRBJ2-7 better at its end, which makes the J call doubtful. This CDR3 contains 17 residues. The V gene's germline CDR1 is SGHRS and CDR2 YFSETQ. The CDR3 region is CASSLEPPELRDYEQYF. The CDR3 bases are TGCGCCAGCAGCTTGGAGCCCCCGGAGCTACGAGACTACGAGCAGTACTTC.

A note on this clonotype: One end of the junction varies from germline; a read error may be responsible. V is TRBV29-1 and J is TRBJ2-3; perhaps TRBD2 as D (5 bases). Germline CDR1 is SQVTM and CDR2 is ANQGSEA. This CDR3 spans 13 amino acids. The CDR3, as DNA: TGCAGCGCTGAACTCGGGGGCACAGATACGCAGTATTTT. Protein: CSAELGGTDTQYF.

The rearrangement uses TRBV7-2 and TRBJ2-5; 9 nucleotides match TRBD2. The CDR3 sequence is 14 residues long. V gave up 3 bases and J gave up 11 bases; unmatched junction bases: 10. Germline V gene data show CDR1 as SGHTA and CDR2 as FQGNSA. The CDR3 nucleotides are TGTGCCAGCAGCTTGGTGGTAGCGGGGGCGCCTCAGTACTTC. This gives the protein CASSLVVAGAPQYF. The full variable domain, its missing parts supplied by reference TRBV7-2 and TRBJ2-5, is GAGVSQSPSNKVTEKGKDVELRCDPISGHTALYWYRQSLGQGLEFLIYFQGNSAPDKSGLPSDRFSAERTGGSVSTLTIQRTQQEDSAVYLCASSLVVAGAPQYFGPGTRLLVL.

This chain links TRBV12-3 or TRBV12-4 with TRBJ2-7; 12 nucleotides line up with TRBD1. CDR3 length: 16 amino acids. Trimming took 0 bases from V and 7 from J; bases not matched to a gene: 7. Here the CDR3 reads CASSLAQGQGAEEQYF. The DNA of the CDR3 is TGTGCCAGCAGTTTAGCGCAGGGACAGGGGGCGGAAGAGCAGTACTTC.

The chain is built from TRBV25-1 and TRBJ2-5, with D tentatively TRBD1 or TRBD2 (6 bases each). The V end lost 0 bases, the J end lost 1 base, and 12 bases lay between the germline ends. This CDR3 contains 16 residues. Germline CDR1 MGHDK, CDR2 SYGVNS. The CDR3 DNA is TGTGCCAGCAGTGAATATAACGGGGGCGTCCAAGAGACCCAGTACTTC. This encodes CASSEYNGGVQETQYF.

This chain connects TRBV27 to TRBJ1-1, with 8 bases that match TRBD1. Germline CDR1 and CDR2: MNHEY and SMNVEV (reference sequence). This CDR3 comprises 14 residues. V shed 5 bases and J 8 bases; nucleotides not matched to a gene: 10. CDR3 DNA: TGTGCCAGCAGTCTGGACAGGGACTACATCGAAGCTTTCTTT. Residues: CASSLDRDYIEAFF.

The chain carries TRBV12-3 or TRBV12-4 and TRBJ2-1; D is perhaps TRBD1 or TRBD2 (5 bases each). CDR3 length equals 16 residues. The germline V and J ends were trimmed by 1 base and 5 bases, with 15 bases remaining between them. CDR3: CASSLVVGTKNNEQFF. The DNA for the CDR3 is TGTGCCAGCAGTTTAGTGGTCGGGACCAAAAACAATGAGCAGTTCTTC.

The rearrangement uses TRBV6-4 and TRBJ2-3; TRBD2 matches at 12 bases. Germline lookup yields CDR1 MRHNA and CDR2 SNTAGT. The junction had 0 bases not matched to a gene; V was cut back by 0 bases and J by 5 bases. CDR3 size: 15 residues. The CDR3 loop reads CASSDSGLAGDTQYF. CDR3 DNA sequence: TGTGCCAGCAGTGACTCGGGACTAGCGGGAGATACGCAGTATTTT.